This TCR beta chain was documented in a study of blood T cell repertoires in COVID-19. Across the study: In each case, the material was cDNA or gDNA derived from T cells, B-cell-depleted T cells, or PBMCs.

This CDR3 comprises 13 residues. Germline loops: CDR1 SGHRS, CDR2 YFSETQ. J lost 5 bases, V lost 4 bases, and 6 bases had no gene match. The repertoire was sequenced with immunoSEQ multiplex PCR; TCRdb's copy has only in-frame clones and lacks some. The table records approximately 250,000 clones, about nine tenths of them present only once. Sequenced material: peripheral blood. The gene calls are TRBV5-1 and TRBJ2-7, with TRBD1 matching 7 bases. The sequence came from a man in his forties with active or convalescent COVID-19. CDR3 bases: TGCGCCAGCAGCAAAGACAGGGCCCACGAGCAGTACTTC. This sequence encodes CASSKDRAHEQYF.